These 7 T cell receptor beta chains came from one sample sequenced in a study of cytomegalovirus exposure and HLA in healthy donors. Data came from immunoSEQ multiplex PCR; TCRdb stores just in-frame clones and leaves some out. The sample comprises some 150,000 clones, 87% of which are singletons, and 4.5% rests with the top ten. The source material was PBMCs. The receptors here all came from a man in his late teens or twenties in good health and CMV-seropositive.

CDR3 sequence (DNA): TGTGCCAGCAGCCTTGCGGGGTCAACTAATGAAAAACTGTTTTTT. It specifies CASSLAGSTNEKLFF. The V and J genes are TRBV5-6 and TRBJ1-4; D unresolved. Germline V gene data show CDR1 as SGHDT and CDR2 as YYEEEE. The CDR3 consists of 15 residues. The V and J ends lost 4 bases and 0 bases respectively, with 10 bases between them.

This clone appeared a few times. CDR3 sequence: CASRPTTNEKLFF. The CDR3 nucleotides read TGTGCCAGCCGCCCTACAACTAATGAAAAACTGTTTTTT. This chain uses TRBV19 with TRBJ1-4; no clear D gene. CDR1 is LNHDA, CDR2 SQIVND, per germline (reference sequence). The length of the CDR3 is 13 residues. Trimming cost V 9 bases and J 0 bases, with 8 bases left between them.

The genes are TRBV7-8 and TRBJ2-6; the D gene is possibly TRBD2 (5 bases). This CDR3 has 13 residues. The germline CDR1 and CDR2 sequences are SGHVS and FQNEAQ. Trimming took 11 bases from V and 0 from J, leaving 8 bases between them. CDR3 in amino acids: CAVAGSGANVLTF. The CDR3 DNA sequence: TGTGCCGTCGCGGGCTCTGGGGCCAACGTCCTGACTTTC. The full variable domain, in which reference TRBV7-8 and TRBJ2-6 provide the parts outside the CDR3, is GAGVSQSPRYKVAKRGQDVALRCDPISGHVSLFWYQQALGQGPEFLTYFQNEAQLDKSGLPSDRFFAERPEGSVSTLKIQRTQQEDSAVYLCAVAGSGANVLTFGAGSRLTVL.

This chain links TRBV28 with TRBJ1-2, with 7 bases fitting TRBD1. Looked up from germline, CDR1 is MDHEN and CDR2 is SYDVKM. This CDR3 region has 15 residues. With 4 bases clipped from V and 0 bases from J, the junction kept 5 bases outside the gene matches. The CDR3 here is CASSSSGTANYGYTF. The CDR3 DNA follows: TGTGCCAGCAGTTCTTCCGGGACAGCTAACTATGGCTACACCTTC.

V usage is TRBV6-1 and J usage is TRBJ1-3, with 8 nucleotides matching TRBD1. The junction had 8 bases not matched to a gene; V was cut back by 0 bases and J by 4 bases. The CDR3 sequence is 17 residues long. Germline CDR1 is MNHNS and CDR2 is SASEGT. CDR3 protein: CASSEASLRDRGNTIYF. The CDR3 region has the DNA TGTGCCAGCAGTGAAGCGTCGCTTAGGGACAGGGGAAACACCATATATTTT.

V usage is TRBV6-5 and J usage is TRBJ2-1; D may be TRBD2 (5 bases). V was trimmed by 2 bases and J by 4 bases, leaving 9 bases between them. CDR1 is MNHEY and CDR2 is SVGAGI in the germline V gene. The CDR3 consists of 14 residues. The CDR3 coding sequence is TGTGCCAGCAGTTACGCGGGCCCATACAATGAGCAGTTCTTC. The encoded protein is CASSYAGPYNEQFF.

This CDR3 reads CASSPLSSIGSGELFF. DNA of the CDR3: TGTGCCAGCAGTCCCCTTTCCTCTATCGGGAGCGGGGAGCTGTTTTTT. The gene calls are TRBV27 and TRBJ2-2; D perhaps matches TRBD2 (6 bases). The CDR3 contains 16 residues. V was pared by 5 bases and J by 7 bases, with 20 bases between. Germline V gene data show CDR1 as MNHEY and CDR2 as SMNVEV (reference sequence).